A selection of T cell receptor beta chains follows, all from one sample in a study of T cell responses to AZD1222 COVID-19 vaccine. Measured with immunoSEQ multiplex PCR; TCRdb has only the in-frame clones, and not every one. The repertoire holds 120,000 or so clones, around nine tenths seen once, with over 8.5% in the top ten. Sequences were derived from peripheral blood, sampled on day 0 of MenACWY control vaccination. The receptors were sampled from an adult in good health. The CDR3 runs from the conserved cysteine through the conserved F or W. A D gene is named only where the DNA matches it firmly.

D	V	CDR3
NA	TRBV11-2	CASNPNTEAFF
TRBD2	TRBV4-2	CASSQPTSGSPNEQFF
TRBD1	TRBV24-1	CATSQRAGTGGHHEQFF
TRBD2	TRBV9	CASSVGLAGNNEQFF
NA	TRBV6-2/TRBV6-3	CASSPRGLGETQYF
TRBD2	TRBV13	CASSLEGRDNEQFF
NA	TRBV10-3	CAISEGTGVDTGELFF
NA	TRBV30	CAATGQGNTEAFF
TRBD1	TRBV19	CASSIRQGGNQPQHF
TRBD1	TRBV6-1	CASSEIRGNSNQPQHF
TRBD1	TRBV27	CASSRQGANTGELFF
NA	TRBV5-1	CASSLAPPNTEAFF
NA	TRBV5-1	CASSLAYGNTEAFF
NA	TRBV30	CAWITGMTYEQYF
TRBD1	TRBV10-2	CASSESVRGITEAFF
NA	TRBV15	CATSRVASNYGYTF
NA	TRBV7-9	CASSPNTAAGEQYF
NA	TRBV3-1/TRBV3-2	CASSPKTGNSYEQYF
NA	TRBV4-2	CASSQDSSGANVLTF
NA	TRBV6-4	CASSDRPTDTQYF
NA	TRBV11-3	CASSLGGTTGYGYTF
NA	TRBV12-3/TRBV12-4	CASSSAGEDGYTF
TRBD1	TRBV6-5	CASSSGIGGQVEAFF
NA	TRBV5-4	CASSPTGTYNSPLHF
TRBD1	TRBV5-1	CASSPETGFSYEQYF
NA	TRBV7-3	CASSLIGSGSGNTIYF
NA	TRBV7-8	CASSLVYGGIPYEQYF
NA	TRBV6-6	CASRPGSNYGYTF
NA	TRBV6-5	CASSYGRPGFTQYF
NA	TRBV5-4	CASSLGLVADTQYF
NA	TRBV19	CASSSGAWGDTQYF
NA	TRBV27	CASSFLDNEQFF
NA	TRBV13	CASSPTRDQPQHF
NA	TRBV5-8	CASRTGRASFEAKNIQYF
NA	TRBV4-2	CASSYRDLPSTYNEQFF
NA	TRBV12-3/TRBV12-4	CASGRRGNTEAFF
NA	TRBV5-4	CASSLGGYGYTF
NA	TRBV11-2	CASSLVGTQAEEQFF
NA	TRBV9	CASSVGSPRDNEQFF
NA	TRBV21-1	CASSMNRDRGRSYNEQFF
NA	TRBV27	CASNDFSNTGELFF
NA	TRBV13	CASSPQGKGNEKLFF
NA	TRBV27	CASRHLASTDTQYF
NA	TRBV27	CASRKTESYEQYF
TRBD2	TRBV6-4	CASKLAWGLDEQFF
NA	TRBV11-2	CASSSTGSYGYTF
TRBD1	TRBV5-6	CASSLYSGGNEKLFF
NA	TRBV11-3	CASSLRGNHEQFF
NA	TRBV24-1	CATAPPGSYNEQFF
NA	TRBV12-3/TRBV12-4	CASSPEFEQFF
NA	TRBV4-1	CASSQKAKSSYEQYF
NA	TRBV11-3	CASSLVGTGAEAFF
NA	TRBV20-1	CSASRDIYEQYF
TRBD2	TRBV10-2	CASRLAGEETQYF
TRBD1	TRBV7-9	CASSSKPGQGADEQFF